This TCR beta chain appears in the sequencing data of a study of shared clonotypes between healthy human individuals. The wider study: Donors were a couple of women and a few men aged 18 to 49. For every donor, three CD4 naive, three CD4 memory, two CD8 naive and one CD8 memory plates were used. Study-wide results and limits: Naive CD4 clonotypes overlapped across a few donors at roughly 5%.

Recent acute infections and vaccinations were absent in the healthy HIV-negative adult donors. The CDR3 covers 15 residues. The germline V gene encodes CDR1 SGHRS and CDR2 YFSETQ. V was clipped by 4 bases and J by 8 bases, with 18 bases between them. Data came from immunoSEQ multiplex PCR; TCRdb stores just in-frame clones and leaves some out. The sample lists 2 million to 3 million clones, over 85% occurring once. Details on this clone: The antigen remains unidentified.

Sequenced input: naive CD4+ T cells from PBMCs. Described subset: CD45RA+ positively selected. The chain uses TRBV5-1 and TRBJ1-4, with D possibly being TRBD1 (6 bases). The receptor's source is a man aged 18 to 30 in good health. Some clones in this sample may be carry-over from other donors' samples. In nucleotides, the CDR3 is TGCGCCAGCAGCCCGCCGGATGGGGGCGCCGAAAAACTGTTTTTT. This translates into CASSPPDGGAEKLFF.